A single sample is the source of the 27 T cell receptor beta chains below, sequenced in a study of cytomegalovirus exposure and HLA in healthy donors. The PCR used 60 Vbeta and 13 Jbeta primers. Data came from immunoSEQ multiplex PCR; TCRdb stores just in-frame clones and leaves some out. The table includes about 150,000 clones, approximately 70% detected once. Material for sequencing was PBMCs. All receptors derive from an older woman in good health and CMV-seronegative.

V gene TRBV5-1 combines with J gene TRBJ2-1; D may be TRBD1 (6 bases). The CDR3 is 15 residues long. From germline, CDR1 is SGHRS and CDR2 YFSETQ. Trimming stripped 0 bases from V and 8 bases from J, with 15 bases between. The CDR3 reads CASSLASAPGDEQFF. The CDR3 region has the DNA TGCGCCAGCAGCTTGGCGAGCGCTCCAGGGGATGAGCAGTTCTTC.

The CDR3 nucleotides read TGCGCCAGCAGTGAAAATTCGGGTGATCAGCCCCAGCATTTT. Amino acids: CASSENSGDQPQHF. This rearrangement joins TRBV10-1 to TRBJ1-5; D unclear. Trimming took 3 bases from V and 5 from J, leaving 11 bases between them. The CDR3 extends over 14 amino acids. Germline V gene data show CDR1 as WNHNN and CDR2 as SYGVQD (reference sequence).

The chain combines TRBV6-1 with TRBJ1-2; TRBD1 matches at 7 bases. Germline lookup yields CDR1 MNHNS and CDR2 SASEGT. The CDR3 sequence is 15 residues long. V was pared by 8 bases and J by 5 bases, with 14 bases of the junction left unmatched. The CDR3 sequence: CASLPSGTAPYGYTF. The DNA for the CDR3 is TGTGCCAGCCTCCCCTCCGGGACAGCCCCGTATGGCTACACCTTC.

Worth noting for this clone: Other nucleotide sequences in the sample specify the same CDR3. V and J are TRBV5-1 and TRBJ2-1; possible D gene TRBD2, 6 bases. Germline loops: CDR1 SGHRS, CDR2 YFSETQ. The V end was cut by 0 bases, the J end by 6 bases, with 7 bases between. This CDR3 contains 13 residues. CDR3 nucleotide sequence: TGCGCCAGCAGCTTGGCCGGGGGCAATGAGCAGTTCTTC. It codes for CASSLAGGNEQFF.

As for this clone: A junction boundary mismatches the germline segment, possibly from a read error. CDR3 sequence: CASSLVVGSPSTGTQYF. For the CDR3, the DNA is TGCGCCAGCAGCCTCGTTGTGGGCTCCCCGAGCACAGGTACGCAGTATTTT. V and J are TRBV4-3 and TRBJ2-3; a possible D gene is TRBD1 (5 bases). Germline lookup yields CDR1 LGHNA and CDR2 YSLEER. The CDR3 contains 17 residues.

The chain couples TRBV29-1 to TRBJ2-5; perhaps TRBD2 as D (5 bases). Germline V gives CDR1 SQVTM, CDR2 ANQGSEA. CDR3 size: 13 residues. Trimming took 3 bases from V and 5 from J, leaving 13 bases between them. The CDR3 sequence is CSVEVLVGETQYF. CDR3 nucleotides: TGCAGCGTTGAGGTACTAGTCGGGGAGACCCAGTACTTC. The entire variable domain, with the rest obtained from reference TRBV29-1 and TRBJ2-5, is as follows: SAVISQKPSRDICQRGTSLTIQCQVDSQVTMMFWYRQQPGQSLTLIATANQGSEATYESGFVIDKFPISRPNLTFSTLTVSNMSPEDSSIYLCSVEVLVGETQYFGPGTRLLVL.

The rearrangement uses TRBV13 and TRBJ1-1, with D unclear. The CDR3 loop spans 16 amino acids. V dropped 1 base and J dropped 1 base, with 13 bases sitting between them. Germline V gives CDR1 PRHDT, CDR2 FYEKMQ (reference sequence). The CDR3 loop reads CASSLVGVRGNTEAFF. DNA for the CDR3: TGTGCCAGCAGCTTAGTAGGAGTGCGGGGGAACACTGAAGCTTTCTTT.

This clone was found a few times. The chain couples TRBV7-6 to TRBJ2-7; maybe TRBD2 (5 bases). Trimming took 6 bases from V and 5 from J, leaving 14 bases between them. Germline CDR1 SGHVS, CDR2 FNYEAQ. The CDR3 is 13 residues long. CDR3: CASSRPGRDEQYF. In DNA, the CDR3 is TGTGCCAGCAGTCGTCCGGGAAGGGACGAGCAGTACTTC.

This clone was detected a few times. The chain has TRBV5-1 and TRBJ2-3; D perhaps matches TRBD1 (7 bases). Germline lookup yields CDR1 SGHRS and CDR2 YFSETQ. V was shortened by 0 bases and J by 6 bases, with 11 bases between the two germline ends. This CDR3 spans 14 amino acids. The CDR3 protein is CASSLVRGRDTQYF. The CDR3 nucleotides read TGCGCCAGCAGCTTGGTCAGGGGGAGGGATACGCAGTATTTT. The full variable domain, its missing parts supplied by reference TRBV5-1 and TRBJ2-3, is KAGVTQTPRYLIKTRGQQVTLSCSPISGHRSVSWYQQTPGQGLQFLFEYFSETQRNKGNFPGRFSGRQFSNSRSEMNVSTLELGDSALYLCASSLVRGRDTQYFGPGTRLTVL.

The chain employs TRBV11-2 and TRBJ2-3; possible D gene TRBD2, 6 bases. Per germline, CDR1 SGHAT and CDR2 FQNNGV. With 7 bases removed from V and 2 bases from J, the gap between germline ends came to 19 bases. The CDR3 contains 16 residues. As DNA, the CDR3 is TGTGCCAGCAACCGCCGGAGCGGGTTAACCACAGATACGCAGTATTTT. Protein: CASNRRSGLTTDTQYF.

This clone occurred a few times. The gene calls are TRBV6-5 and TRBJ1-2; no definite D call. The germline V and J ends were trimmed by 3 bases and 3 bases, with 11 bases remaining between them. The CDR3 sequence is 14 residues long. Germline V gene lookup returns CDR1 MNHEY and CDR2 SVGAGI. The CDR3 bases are TGTGCCAGCAGTTATGGCGGGGAATACTATGGCTACACCTTC. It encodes CASSYGGEYYGYTF.

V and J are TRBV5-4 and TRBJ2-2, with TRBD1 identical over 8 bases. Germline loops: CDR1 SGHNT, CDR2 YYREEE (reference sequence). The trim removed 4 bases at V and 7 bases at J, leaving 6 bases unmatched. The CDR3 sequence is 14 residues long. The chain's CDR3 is CASSAGQGSGELFF. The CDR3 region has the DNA TGTGCCAGCAGCGCTGGACAGGGAAGCGGGGAGCTGTTTTTT.

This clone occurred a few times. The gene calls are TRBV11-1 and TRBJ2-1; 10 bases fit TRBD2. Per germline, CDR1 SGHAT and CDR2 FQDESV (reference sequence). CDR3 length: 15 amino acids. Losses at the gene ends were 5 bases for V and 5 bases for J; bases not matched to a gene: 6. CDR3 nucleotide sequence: TGTGCCAGCAGCGTCGGACTAGCGGTTGACAATGAGCAGTTCTTC. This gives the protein CASSVGLAVDNEQFF.

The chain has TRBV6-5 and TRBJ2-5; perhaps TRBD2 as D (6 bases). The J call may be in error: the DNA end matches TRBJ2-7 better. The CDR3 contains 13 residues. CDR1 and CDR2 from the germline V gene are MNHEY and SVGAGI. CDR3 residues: CASSAGFEYEQYF. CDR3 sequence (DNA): TGTGCCAGCAGCGCGGGGTTTGAATACGAGCAGTACTTC.

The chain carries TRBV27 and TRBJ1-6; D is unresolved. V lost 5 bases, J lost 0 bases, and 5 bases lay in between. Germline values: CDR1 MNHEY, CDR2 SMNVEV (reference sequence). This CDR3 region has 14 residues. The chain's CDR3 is CASSLLSYNSPLHF. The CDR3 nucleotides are TGTGCCAGCAGTCTCCTCTCCTATAATTCACCCCTCCACTTT.

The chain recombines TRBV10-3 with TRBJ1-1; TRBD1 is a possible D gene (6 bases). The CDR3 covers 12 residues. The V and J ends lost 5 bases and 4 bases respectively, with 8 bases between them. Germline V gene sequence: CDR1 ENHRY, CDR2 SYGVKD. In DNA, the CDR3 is TGTGCCATCAGTTTCAGGGGCACTGAAGCTTTCTTT. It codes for CAISFRGTEAFF.

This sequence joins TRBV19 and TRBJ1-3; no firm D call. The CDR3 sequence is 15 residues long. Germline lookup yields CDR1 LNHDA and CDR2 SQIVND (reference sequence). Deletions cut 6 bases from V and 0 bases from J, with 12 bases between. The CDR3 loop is CASSPDWSSGNTIYF. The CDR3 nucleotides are TGTGCCAGTAGCCCTGACTGGAGCTCTGGAAACACCATATATTTT.

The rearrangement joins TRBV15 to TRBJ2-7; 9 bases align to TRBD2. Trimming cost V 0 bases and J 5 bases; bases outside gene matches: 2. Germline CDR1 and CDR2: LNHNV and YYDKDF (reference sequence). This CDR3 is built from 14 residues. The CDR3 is CATSRDPSGDEQYF. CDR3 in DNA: TGTGCCACCAGCAGAGATCCTAGCGGGGACGAGCAGTACTTC.

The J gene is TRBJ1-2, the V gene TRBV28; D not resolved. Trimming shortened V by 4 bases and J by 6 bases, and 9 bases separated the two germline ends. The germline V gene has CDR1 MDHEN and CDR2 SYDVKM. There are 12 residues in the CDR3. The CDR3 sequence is CASSSVSHGYTF. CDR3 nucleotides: TGTGCCAGCAGTTCCGTATCCCATGGCTACACCTTC.

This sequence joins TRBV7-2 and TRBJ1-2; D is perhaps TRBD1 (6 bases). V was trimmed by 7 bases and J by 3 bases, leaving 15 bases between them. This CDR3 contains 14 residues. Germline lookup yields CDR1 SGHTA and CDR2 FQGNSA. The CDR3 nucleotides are TGTGCCAGCATCCCGGGTTCAGGGGACTATGGCTACACCTTC. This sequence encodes CASIPGSGDYGYTF.

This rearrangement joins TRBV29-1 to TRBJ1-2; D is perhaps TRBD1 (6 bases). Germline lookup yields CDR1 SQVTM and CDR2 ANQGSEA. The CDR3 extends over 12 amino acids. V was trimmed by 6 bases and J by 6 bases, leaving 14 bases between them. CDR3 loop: CSVSQGVHGYTF. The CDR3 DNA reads TGCAGCGTGTCACAGGGAGTCCATGGCTACACCTTC.

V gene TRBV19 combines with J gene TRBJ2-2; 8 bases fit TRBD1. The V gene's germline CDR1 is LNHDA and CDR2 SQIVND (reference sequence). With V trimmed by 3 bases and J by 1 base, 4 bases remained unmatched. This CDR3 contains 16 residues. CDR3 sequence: CASSIRQGLNTGELFF. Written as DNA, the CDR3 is TGTGCCAGTAGTATCAGACAGGGGCTGAACACCGGGGAGCTGTTTTTT.

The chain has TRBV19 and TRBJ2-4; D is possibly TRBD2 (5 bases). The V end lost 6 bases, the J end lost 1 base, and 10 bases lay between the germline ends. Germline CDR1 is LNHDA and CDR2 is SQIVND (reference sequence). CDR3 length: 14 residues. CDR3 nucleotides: TGTGCCAGTAGCCAACCGGGGGCCAAAAACATTCAGTACTTC. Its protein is CASSQPGAKNIQYF.

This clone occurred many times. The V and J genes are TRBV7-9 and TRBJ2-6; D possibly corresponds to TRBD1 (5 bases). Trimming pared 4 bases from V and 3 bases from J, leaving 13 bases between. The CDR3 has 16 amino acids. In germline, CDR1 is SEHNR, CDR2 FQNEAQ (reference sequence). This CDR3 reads CASSSPSGLGANVLTF. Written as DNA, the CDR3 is TGTGCCAGCAGCTCCCCGTCAGGGCTTGGGGCCAACGTCCTGACTTTC.

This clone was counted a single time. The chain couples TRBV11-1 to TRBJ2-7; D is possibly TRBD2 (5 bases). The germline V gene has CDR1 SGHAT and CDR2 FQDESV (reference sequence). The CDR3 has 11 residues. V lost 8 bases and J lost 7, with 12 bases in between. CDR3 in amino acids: CASGLFSEQYF. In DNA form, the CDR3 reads TGTGCCAGCGGACTTTTTAGTGAGCAGTACTTC.

The CDR3 DNA reads as TGCGCCAGCACCGTGGGGCAGGGGGCCGACGAGCAGTACTTC. It specifies CASTVGQGADEQYF. V and J are TRBV5-1 and TRBJ2-7; 8 positions match TRBD1. V shed 6 bases and J 5 bases; nucleotides not matched to a gene: 10. CDR1 and CDR2 from the germline V gene are SGHRS and YFSETQ. The CDR3 runs 14 residues.

The DNA of the CDR3 is TGTGCCAGCTCACGCCTTGGGACAGGGCGTTCTTGGGCCCAGCATTTT. It encodes CASSRLGTGRSWAQHF. This sequence joins TRBV18 and TRBJ1-5; 9 positions agree with TRBD1. Germline-derived CDR1 and CDR2 are KGHSH and LQKENI. With V trimmed by 4 bases and J by 11 bases, 15 bases remained unmatched. This CDR3 has 16 residues.